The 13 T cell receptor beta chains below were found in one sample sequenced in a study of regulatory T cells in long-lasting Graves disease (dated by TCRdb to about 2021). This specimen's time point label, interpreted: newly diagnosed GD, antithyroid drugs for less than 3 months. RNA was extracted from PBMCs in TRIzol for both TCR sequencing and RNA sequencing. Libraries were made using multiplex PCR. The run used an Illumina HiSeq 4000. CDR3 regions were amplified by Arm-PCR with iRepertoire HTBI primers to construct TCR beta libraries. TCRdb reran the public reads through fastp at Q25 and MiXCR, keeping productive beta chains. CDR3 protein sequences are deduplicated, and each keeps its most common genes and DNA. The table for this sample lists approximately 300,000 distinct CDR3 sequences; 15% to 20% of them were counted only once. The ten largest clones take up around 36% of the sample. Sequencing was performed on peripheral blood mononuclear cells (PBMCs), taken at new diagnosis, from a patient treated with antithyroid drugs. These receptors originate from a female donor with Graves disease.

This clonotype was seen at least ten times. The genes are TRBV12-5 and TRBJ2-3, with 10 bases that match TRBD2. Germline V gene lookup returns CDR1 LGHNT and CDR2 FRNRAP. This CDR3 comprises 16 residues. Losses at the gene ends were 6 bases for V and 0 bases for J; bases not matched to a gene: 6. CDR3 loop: CASGSSGRASTDTQYF. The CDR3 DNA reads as TGTGCTAGTGGCTCCAGCGGGAGGGCTAGCACAGATACGCAGTATTTT.

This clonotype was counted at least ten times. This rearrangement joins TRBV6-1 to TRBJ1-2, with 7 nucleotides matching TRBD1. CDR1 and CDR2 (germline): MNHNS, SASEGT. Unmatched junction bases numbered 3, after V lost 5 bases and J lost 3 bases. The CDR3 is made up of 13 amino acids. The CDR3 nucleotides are TGTGCCAGCAGTCCCGGGACAGACTATGGCTACACCTTC. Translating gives CASSPGTDYGYTF.

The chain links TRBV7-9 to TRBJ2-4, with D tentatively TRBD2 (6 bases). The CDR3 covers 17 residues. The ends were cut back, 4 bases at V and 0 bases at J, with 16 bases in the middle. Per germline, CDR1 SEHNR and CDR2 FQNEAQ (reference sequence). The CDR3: CASSSSNLGGAKNIQYF. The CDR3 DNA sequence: TGTGCCAGCAGCTCCTCAAATTTGGGGGGAGCCAAAAACATTCAGTACTTC.

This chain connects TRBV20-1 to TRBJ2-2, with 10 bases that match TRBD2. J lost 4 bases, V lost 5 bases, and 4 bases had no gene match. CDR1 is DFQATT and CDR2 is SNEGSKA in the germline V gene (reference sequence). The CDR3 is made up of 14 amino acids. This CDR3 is CSALLAGVTGELFF. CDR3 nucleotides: TGCAGTGCTCTGCTAGCGGGAGTCACCGGGGAGCTGTTTTTT.

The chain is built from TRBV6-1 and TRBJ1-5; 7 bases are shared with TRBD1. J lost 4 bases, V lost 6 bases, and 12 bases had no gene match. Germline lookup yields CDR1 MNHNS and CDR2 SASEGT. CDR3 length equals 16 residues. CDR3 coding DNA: TGTGCCAGCAGGTATCCCCGGACAGGACGAAATCAGCCCCAGCATTTT. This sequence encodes CASRYPRTGRNQPQHF.

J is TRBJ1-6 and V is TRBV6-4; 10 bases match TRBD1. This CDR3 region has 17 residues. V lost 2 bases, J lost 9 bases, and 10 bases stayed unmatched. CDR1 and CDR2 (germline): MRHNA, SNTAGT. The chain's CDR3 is CASSDPTPGTGVSPLHF. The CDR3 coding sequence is TGTGCCAGCAGTGACCCAACCCCAGGGACAGGGGTTTCACCCCTCCACTTT.

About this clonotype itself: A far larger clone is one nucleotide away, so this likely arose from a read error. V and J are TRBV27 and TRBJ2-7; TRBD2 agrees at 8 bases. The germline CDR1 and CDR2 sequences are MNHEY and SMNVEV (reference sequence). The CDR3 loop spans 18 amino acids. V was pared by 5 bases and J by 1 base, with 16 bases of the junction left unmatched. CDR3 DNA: TGTGCCAGCAGTCCAATGGGGGGGGCTGGCGGGAGGTCCTACGAGCAGTACTTC. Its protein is CASSPMGGAGGRSYEQYF.

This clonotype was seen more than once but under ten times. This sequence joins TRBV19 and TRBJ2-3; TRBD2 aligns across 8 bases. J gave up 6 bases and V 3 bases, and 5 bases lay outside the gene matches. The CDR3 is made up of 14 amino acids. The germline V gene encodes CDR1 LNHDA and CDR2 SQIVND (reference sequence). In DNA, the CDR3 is TGTGCCAGTAGTATCGGGGGGGATGTGGATACGCAGTATTTT. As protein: CASSIGGDVDTQYF.

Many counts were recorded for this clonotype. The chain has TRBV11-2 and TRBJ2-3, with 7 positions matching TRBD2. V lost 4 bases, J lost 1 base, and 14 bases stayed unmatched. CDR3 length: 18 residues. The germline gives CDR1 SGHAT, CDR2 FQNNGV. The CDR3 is CASSSPRGEGWGTDTQYF. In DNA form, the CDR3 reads TGTGCCAGCAGCTCCCCTCGGGGGGAGGGATGGGGCACAGATACGCAGTATTTT.

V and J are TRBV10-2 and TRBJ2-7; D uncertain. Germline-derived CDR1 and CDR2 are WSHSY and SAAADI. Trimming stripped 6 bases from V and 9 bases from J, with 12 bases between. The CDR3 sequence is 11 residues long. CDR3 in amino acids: CASRRSWVQYF. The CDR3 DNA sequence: TGCGCCAGCAGACGCTCATGGGTGCAGTACTTC.

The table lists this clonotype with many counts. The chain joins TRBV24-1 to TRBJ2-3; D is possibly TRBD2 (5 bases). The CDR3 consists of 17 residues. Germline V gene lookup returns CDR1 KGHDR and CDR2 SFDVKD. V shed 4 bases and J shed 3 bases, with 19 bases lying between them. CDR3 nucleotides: TGTGCCACCAGTGACCCAGGTGAGAGGGTCACTACAGATACGCAGTATTTT. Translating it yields CATSDPGERVTTDTQYF.

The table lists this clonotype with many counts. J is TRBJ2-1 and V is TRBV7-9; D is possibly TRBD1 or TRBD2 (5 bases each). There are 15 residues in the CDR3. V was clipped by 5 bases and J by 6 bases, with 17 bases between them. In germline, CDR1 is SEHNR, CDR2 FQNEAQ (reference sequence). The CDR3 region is CASSAPGTGGNEQFF. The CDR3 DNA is TGTGCCAGCAGCGCCCCCGGAACTGGGGGCAATGAGCAGTTCTTC.

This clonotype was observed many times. CDR3 amino acids: CASSQNLERAKNIQYF. In nucleotides, the CDR3 is TGTGCCAGCAGCCAAAATCTCGAGCGGGCCAAAAACATTCAGTACTTC. This rearrangement joins TRBV3-1 to TRBJ2-4, with a tentative D call TRBD2 (5 bases). Germline V gene sequence: CDR1 LGHDT, CDR2 YNNKEL (reference sequence). Trimming removed 2 bases at V and 1 base at J, with 12 bases between. The CDR3 sequence is 16 residues long.